This TCR beta chain was documented in a study of shared clonotypes between healthy human individuals. General study findings and limits: The study found lower generation probabilities in non-shared clonotypes than in those shared by all four donors. The study found about 5% of naive CD4 clonotypes shared across a few donors.

Concerning this clone: What it binds is unknown.

TCRdb's table, derived via immunoSEQ multiplex PCR, lists solely in-frame clones and lacks some. The top ten clones hold about 1.8% of a sample with almost 750,000 clones, approximately 72% of them seen once. The CDR3 extends over 15 amino acids. V gave up 0 bases and J gave up 4 bases, with 12 bases separating them. The germline V gene encodes CDR1 MNHEY and CDR2 SMNVEV (reference sequence). J is TRBJ1-1 and V is TRBV27; D not resolved. What was sequenced was memory CD4+ T cells sorted from blood. The subset: CD45RA-negative fraction. This sequence originates from a woman younger than 45 in good health. CDR3 amino acids: CASSLSTRLGTEAFF. Here the CDR3 DNA reads TGTGCCAGCAGTTTATCCACCCGTTTGGGCACTGAAGCTTTCTTT.